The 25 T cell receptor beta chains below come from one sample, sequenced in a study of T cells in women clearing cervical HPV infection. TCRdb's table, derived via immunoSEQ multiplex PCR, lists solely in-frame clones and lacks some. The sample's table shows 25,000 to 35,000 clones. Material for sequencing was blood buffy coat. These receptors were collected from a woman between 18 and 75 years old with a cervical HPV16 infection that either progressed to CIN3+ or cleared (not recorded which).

CDR3 DNA (partial): TGCAGTGCTACCCCGACTAGCGGGGCACAAGAGACC. Its translation is CSATPTSGAQET. The complete CDR3 protein is CSATPTSGAQETQYF. The chain employs TRBV20-1 and TRBJ2-5, with 11 bases lining up with TRBD2. The read is 3 residues too short to cover the CDR3 end, so that end is filled in from the germline J gene. The CDR3 loop spans 15 amino acids. CDR1 is DFQATT, CDR2 SNEGSKA, per germline (reference sequence). The V segment lost 4 bases and the J segment 2 bases; nucleotides outside the gene matches: 6.

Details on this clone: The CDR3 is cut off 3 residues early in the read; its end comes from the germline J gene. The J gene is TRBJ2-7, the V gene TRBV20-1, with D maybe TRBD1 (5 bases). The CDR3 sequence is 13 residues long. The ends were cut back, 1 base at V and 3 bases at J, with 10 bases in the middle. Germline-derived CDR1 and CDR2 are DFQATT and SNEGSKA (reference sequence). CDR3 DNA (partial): TGCAGTGCTAGAGGGCAGGGTGGCTACGAG. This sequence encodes CSARGQGGYE. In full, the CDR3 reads CSARGQGGYEQYF.

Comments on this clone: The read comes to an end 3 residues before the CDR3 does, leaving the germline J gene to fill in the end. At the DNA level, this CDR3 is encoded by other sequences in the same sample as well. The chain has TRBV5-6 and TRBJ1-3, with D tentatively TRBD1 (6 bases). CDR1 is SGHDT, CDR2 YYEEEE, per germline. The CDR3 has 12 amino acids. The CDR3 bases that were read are TGTGCCAGCAGCCCGGACAAGAGGGGG. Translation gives CASSPDKRG. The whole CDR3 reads CASSPDKRGIYF.

The sequenced part of the CDR3 DNA is TGTGCCAGCATGTGGGACAGGGGCGCCTACAATGAC. Amino acid sequence: CASMWDRGAYND. The whole CDR3 protein reads CASMWDRGAYNDYTF. This chain links TRBV2 with TRBJ1-2, with 10 nucleotides matching TRBD1. The observed sequence ends 3 residues before the CDR3 terminus, with the missing tail filled in from the germline J gene. CDR1 SNHLY and CDR2 FYNNEI come from the germline V gene. This CDR3 is built from 15 residues. Drawing the rest from reference TRBV2 and TRBJ1-2, the complete variable domain is EPEVTQTPSHQVTQMGQEVILRCVPISNHLYFYWYRQILGQKVEFLVSFYNNEISEKSEIFDDQFSVERPDGSNFTLKIRSTKLEDSAMYFCASMWDRGAYNDYTFGSGTRLTVV.

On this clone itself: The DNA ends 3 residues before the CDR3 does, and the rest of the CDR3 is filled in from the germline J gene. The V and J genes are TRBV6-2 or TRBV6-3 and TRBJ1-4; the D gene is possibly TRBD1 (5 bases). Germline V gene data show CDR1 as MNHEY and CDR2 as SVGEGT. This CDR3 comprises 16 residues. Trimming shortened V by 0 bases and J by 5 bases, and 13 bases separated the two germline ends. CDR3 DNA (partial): TGTGCCAGCAGTTACTCCCGGGGGTCCCAGAATGAAAAA. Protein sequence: CASSYSRGSQNEK. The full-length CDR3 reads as CASSYSRGSQNEKLFF.

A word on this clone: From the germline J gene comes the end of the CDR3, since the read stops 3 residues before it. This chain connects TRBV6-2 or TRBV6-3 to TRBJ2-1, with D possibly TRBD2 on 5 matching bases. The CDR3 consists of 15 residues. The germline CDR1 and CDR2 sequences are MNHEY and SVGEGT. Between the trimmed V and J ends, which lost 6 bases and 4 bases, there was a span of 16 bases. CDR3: CASSHPITGYNEQFF. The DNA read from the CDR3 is TGTGCCAGCAGCCACCCAATAACGGGGTACAATGAG.

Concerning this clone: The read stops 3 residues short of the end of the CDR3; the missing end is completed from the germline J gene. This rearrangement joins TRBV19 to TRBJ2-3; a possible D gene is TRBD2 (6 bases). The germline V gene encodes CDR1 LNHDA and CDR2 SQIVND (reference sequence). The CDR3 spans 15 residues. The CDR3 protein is CASSASRGSNQPQYF. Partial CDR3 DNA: TGTGCCAGTAGTGCATCCCGGGGGTCCAATCAGCCG.

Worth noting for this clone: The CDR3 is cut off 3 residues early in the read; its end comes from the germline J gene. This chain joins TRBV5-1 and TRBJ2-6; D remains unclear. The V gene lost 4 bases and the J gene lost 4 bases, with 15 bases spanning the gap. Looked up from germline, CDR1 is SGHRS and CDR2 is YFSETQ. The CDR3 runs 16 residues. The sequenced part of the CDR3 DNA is TGCGCCAGCAGCCCCTCGGTAGGGCTGGGGGCCAACGTC. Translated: CASSPSVGLGANV. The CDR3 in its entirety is CASSPSVGLGANVLTF.

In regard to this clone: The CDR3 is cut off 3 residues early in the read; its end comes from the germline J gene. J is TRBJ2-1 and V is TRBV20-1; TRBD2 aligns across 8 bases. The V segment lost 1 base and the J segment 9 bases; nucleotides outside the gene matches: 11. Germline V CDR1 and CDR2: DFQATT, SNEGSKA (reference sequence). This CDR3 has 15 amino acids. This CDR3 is CSARVSSGGPSEQFF. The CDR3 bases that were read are TGCAGTGCTAGAGTATCCAGCGGGGGTCCGAGTGAG.

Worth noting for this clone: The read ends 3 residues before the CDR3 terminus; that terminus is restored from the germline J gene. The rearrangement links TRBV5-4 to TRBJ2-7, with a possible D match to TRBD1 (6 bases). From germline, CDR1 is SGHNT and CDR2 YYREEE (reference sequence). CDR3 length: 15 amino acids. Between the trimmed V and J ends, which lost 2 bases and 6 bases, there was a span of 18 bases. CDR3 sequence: CASSFPSDSSGEQYF. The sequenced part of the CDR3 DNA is TGTGCCAGCAGCTTCCCCTCGGACAGTTCAGGCGAG.

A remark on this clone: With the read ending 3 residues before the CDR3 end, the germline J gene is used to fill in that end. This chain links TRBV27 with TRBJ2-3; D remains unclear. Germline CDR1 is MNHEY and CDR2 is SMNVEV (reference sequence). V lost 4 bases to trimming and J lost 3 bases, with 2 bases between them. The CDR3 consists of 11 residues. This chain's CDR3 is CASSSTDTQYF. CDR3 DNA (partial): TGTGCCAGCAGTTCGACAGATACG.

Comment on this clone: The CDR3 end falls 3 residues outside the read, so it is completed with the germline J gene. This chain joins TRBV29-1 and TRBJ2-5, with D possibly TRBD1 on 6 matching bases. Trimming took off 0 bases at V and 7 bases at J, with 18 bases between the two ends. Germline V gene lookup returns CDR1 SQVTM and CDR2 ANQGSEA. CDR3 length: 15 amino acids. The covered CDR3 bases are TGCAGCGTTGAAGACCAAACAGGGCCGGTGGGGACC. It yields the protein CSVEDQTGPVGT. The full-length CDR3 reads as CSVEDQTGPVGTQYF.

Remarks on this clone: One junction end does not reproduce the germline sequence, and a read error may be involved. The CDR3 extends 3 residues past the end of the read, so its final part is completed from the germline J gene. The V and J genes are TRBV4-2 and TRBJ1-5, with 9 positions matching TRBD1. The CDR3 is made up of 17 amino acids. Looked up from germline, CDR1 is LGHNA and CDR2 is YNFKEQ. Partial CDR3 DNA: TGCGCCAGCAGCCAAGATATTTCGGACAGGGGTATTCAGCCC. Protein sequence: CASSQDISDRGIQP. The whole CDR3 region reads CASSQDISDRGIQPQHF.

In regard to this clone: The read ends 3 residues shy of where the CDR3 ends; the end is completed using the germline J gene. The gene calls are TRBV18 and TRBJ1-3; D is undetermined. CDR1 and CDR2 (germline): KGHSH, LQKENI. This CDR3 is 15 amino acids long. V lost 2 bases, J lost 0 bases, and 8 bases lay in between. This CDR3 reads CASSPSTVSGNTIYF. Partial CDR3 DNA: TGTGCCAGCTCACCATCTACCGTCTCTGGAAACACC.

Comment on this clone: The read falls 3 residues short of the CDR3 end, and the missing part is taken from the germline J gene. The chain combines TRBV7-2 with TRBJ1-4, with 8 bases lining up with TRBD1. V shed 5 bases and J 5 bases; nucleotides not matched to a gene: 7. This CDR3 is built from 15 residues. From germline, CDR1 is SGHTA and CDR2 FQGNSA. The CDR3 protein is CASSPRTGNNEKLFF. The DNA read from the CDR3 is TGTGCCAGCAGCCCAAGGACAGGGAACAATGAAAAA.

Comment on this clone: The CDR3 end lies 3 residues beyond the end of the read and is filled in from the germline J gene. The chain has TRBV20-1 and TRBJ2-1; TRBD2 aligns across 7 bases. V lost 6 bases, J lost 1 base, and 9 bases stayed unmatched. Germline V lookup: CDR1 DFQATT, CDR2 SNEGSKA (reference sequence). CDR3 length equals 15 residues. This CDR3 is CSAIPLAQSYNEQFF. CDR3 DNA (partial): TGCAGTGCCATTCCACTAGCGCAATCCTACAATGAG.

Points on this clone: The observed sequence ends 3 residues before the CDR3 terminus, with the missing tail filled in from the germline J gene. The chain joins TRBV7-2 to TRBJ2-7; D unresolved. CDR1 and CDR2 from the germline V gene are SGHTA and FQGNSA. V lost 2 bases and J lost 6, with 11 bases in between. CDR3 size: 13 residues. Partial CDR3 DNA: TGTGCCAGCAGCTTAAGGGTATTTGGCGAG. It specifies CASSLRVFGE. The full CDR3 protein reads CASSLRVFGEQYF.

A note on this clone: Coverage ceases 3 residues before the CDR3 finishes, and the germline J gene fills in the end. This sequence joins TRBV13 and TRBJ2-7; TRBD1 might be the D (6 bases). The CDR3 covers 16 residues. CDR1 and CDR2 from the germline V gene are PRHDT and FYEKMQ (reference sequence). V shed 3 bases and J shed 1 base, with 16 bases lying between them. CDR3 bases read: TGTGCCAGCAGCTTCTTTGCAGGGCAGGGGTCCTACGAG. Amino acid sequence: CASSFFAGQGSYE. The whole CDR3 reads CASSFFAGQGSYEQYF.

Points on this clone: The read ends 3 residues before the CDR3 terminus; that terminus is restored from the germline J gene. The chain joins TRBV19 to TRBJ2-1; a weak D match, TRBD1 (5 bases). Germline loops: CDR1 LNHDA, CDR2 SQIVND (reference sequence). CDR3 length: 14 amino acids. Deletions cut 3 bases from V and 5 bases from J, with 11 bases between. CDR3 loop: CASSMVRVDNEQFF. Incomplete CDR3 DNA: TGTGCCAGTAGTATGGTCAGGGTGGACAATGAG.

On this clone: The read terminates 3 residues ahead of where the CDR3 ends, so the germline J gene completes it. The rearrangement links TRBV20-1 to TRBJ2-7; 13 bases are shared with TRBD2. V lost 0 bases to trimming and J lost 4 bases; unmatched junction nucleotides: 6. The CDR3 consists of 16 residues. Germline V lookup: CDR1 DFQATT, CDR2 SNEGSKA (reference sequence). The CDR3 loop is CSARDSRTSGSYEQYF. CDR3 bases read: TGCAGTGCTAGAGATTCACGGACTAGCGGGAGTTACGAG.

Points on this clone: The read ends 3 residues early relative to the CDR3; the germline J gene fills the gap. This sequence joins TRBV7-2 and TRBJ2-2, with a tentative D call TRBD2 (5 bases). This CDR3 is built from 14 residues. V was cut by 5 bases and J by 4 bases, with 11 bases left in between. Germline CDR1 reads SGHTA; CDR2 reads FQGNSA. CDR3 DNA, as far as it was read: TGTGCCAGCAGCCTCACCCGGGGCACCGGGGAG. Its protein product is CASSLTRGTGE. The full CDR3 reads CASSLTRGTGELFF. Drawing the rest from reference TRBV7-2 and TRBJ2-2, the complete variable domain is GAGVSQSPSNKVTEKGKDVELRCDPISGHTALYWYRQSLGQGLEFLIYFQGNSAPDKSGLPSDRFSAERTGGSVSTLTIQRTQQEDSAVYLCASSLTRGTGELFFGEGSRLTVL.

The CDR3 reads CSAKSGDTGGLSTTDTQYF. CDR3 bases read: TGCAGTGCAAAGAGCGGGGACACCGGCGGACTCTCCACCACAGATACG. The chain carries TRBV20-1 and TRBJ2-3; tentatively, D is TRBD2 (7 bases). The observed sequence ends 3 residues before the CDR3 terminus, with the missing tail filled in from the germline J gene. Per germline, CDR1 DFQATT and CDR2 SNEGSKA (reference sequence). Trimming took 6 bases from V and 2 from J, leaving 30 bases between them. The CDR3 covers 19 residues.

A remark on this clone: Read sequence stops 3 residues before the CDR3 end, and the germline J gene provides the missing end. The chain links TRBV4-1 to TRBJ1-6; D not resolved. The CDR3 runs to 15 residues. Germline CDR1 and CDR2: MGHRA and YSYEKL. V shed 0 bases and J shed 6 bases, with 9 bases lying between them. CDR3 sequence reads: CASSQEGSGNSPLHF. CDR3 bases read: TGCGCCAGCAGCCAAGAGGGCAGTGGTAATTCACCC.

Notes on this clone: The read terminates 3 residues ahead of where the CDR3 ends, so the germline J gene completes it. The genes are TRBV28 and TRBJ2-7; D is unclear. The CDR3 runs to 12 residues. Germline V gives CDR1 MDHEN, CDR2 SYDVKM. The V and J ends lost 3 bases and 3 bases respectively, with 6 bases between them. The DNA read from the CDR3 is TGTGCCAGCAGTTTCCCCTACTACGAG. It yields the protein CASSFPYYE. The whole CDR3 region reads CASSFPYYEQYF.

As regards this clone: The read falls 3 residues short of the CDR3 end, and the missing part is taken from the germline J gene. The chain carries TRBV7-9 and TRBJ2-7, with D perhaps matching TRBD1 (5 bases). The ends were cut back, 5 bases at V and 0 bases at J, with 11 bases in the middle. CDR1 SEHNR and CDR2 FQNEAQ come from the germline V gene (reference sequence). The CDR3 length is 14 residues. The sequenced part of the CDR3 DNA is TGTGCCAGCAGCCCCCGACAGAGCTCCTACGAG. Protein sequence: CASSPRQSSYE. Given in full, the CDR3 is CASSPRQSSYEQYF. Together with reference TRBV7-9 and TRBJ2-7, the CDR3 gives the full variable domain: DTGVSQNPRHKITKRGQNVTFRCDPISEHNRLYWYRQTLGQGPEFLTYFQNEAQLEKSRLLSDRFSAERPKGSFSTLEIQRTEQGDSAMYLCASSPRQSSYEQYFGPGTRLTVT.